The 26 T cell receptor beta chains reported below all come from one sample, sequenced in a study of sequential checkpoint blockade in melanoma. Treatment given: randomized to nivolumab then ipilimumab (arm A) or the reverse (arm B). Sequencing used immunoSEQ multiplex PCR; TCRdb keeps in-frame clones, though not all of them. The sample has about 9,600 clones, 24% seen once. This sample comprised tumor tissue (inferred from file names), obtained from a patient given nivolumab and ipilimumab in sequence. These receptors were taken from a human donor with melanoma.

This clone has just a few counts. The V and J genes are TRBV16 and TRBJ1-2; the D gene is possibly TRBD1 (5 bases). Trimming removed 0 bases at V and 2 bases at J, with 13 bases between. Germline CDR1 is KGHSY and CDR2 is FQNENV. This CDR3 spans 16 amino acids. CDR3 nucleotide sequence: TGTGCCAGCAGCCAATCTCCCCAGGGCTTGAACTATGGCTACACCTTC. It encodes CASSQSPQGLNYGYTF.

The chain joins TRBV11-3 to TRBJ2-1; 8 bases are a match to TRBD2. The length of the CDR3 is 17 residues. The ends lost 2 bases at V and 2 bases at J; junction bases unmatched: 8. CDR1 is SGHNT and CDR2 is YENEEA in the germline V gene. CDR3 amino acids: CASSLREGFKTYNEQFF. The CDR3 DNA reads TGTGCCAGCAGCTTACGGGAGGGCTTTAAAACCTACAATGAGCAGTTCTTC.

The V call is TRBV7-5, the J call TRBJ2-7; the D call TRBD1 from the table was never checked on the DNA. TRBV7-5 is annotated as a pseudogene. The CDR3 covers 14 residues. The CDR3 here is CASSTGTGEYEQYF. The DNA for the CDR3 is TGTGCCAGCAGCACCGGGACAGGGGAGTACGAGCAGTACTTC.

The chain recombines TRBV6-8 with TRBJ2-7, with D perhaps matching TRBD1 (6 bases). V was cut by 6 bases and J by 5 bases, with 17 bases left in between. The CDR3 has 14 amino acids. From germline, CDR1 is MNHGY and CDR2 SAAAGT. CDR3 sequence (DNA): TGTGCCAGCAGAAAACCCAGGGGTCTCAACGAGCAGTACTTC. Encoded protein: CASRKPRGLNEQYF.

The chain links TRBV7-8 to TRBJ1-3; D gene ambiguous. Germline V gene data show CDR1 as SGHVS and CDR2 as FQNEAQ. Between the trimmed V and J ends, which lost 5 bases and 1 base, there was a span of 6 bases. This CDR3 comprises 13 residues. In DNA, the CDR3 is TGTGCCAGCAGCCCCCCTTCTGGAAACACCATATATTTT. Its protein product is CASSPPSGNTIYF.

This clone was found a few times. This chain connects TRBV6-8 to TRBJ2-2; D is perhaps TRBD2 (6 bases). The CDR3 has 16 amino acids. V lost 5 bases to trimming and J lost 6 bases, with 19 bases between them. Germline V gene data show CDR1 as MNHGY and CDR2 as SAAAGT. The CDR3 protein is CASSPRGSGGPGELFF. The CDR3 DNA reads TGTGCCAGCAGTCCCCGGGGTAGCGGTGGGCCCGGGGAGCTGTTTTTT.

This clone was counted once. The genes are TRBV19 and TRBJ2-5; 7 nucleotides line up with TRBD2. This CDR3 comprises 14 residues. V shed 3 bases and J 5 bases; nucleotides not matched to a gene: 6. The germline V gene encodes CDR1 LNHDA and CDR2 SQIVND (reference sequence). CDR3 amino acids: CASSMEAGLETQYF. The CDR3 DNA sequence: TGTGCCAGTAGTATGGAAGCGGGACTGGAGACCCAGTACTTC. Together with reference TRBV19 and TRBJ2-5, the CDR3 gives the full variable domain: DGGITQSPKYLFRKEGQNVTLSCEQNLNHDAMYWYRQDPGQGLRLIYYSQIVNDFQKGDIAEGYSVSREKKESFPLTVTSAQKNPTAFYLCASSMEAGLETQYFGPGTRLLVL.

This clone turned up a few times. The J gene is TRBJ1-6, the V gene TRBV5-1; D might be TRBD1 (6 bases). V was cut by 0 bases and J by 6 bases, with 10 bases left in between. The CDR3 is 15 residues long. Germline loops: CDR1 SGHRS, CDR2 YFSETQ. CDR3 nucleotide sequence: TGCGCCAGCAGCTTGGAACAGGGCCGTAATTCACCCCTCCACTTT. This codes for CASSLEQGRNSPLHF.

CDR3 sequence (DNA): TGTGCCAGCAGCCAAGATCCGCGCGGGACAGGGGGTGGGATATCTGGGGCCAACGTCCTGACTTTC. Amino acid sequence: CASSQDPRGTGGGISGANVLTF. V and J are TRBV14 and TRBJ2-6, with 11 bases aligning to TRBD1. J lost 1 base, V lost 0 bases, and 14 bases had no gene match. CDR3 length: 22 residues. Germline V gene sequence: CDR1 SGHDN, CDR2 FVKESK.

This clone has more than one count but fewer than ten. This chain connects TRBV1 to TRBJ1-5; the table assigns TRBD1, which was not confirmed against the DNA. TRBV1 is assigned pseudogene status. CDR3 length: 16 amino acids. CDR3 in amino acids: CASSQEPTGSNQPQHF. In DNA, the CDR3 is TGCGCCAGCAGCCAAGAACCCACAGGTAGCAATCAGCCCCAGCATTTT.

The chain recombines TRBV19 with TRBJ2-1; no definite D call. This CDR3 has 16 amino acids. Per germline, CDR1 LNHDA and CDR2 SQIVND (reference sequence). V gave up 4 bases and J gave up 0 bases, with 13 bases separating them. CDR3 DNA sequence: TGTGCCAGTAGTACCAGGCTAGGTAGCTCCTACAATGAGCAGTTCTTC. This translates into CASSTRLGSSYNEQFF. The variable domain in full, with the rest retrieved from reference TRBV19 and TRBJ2-1, is DGGITQSPKYLFRKEGQNVTLSCEQNLNHDAMYWYRQDPGQGLRLIYYSQIVNDFQKGDIAEGYSVSREKKESFPLTVTSAQKNPTAFYLCASSTRLGSSYNEQFFGPGTRLTVL.

The chain links TRBV11-3 to TRBJ2-7; D not certain. CDR3 size: 14 residues. Germline assignment: CDR1 SGHNT and CDR2 YENEEA. The V end was cut by 3 bases, the J end by 2 bases, with 11 bases between. CDR3 nucleotides: TGTGCCAGCAGCTTGGGTTACAAGACCTACGAGCAGTACTTC. As protein: CASSLGYKTYEQYF.

This clone was observed many times. The chain uses TRBV11-3 and TRBJ2-7, with D possibly called TRBD1 or TRBD2 (5 bases each). V lost 5 bases, J lost 5 bases, and 16 bases lay in between. The CDR3 spans 14 residues. Germline CDR1 and CDR2: SGHNT and YENEEA. The DNA of the CDR3 is TGTGCCAGCAGCCTTATGGCAGGGAGCAACGAGCAGTACTTC. It encodes CASSLMAGSNEQYF. The full variable domain, with the rest looked up from reference TRBV11-3 and TRBJ2-7, is EAGVVQSPRYKIIEKKQPVAFWCNPISGHNTLYWYLQNLGQGPELLIRYENEEAVDDSQLPKDRFSAERLKGVDSTLKIQPAELGDSAVYLCASSLMAGSNEQYFGPGTRLTVT.

The chain couples TRBV11-3 to TRBJ2-7; 9 bases line up with TRBD1. With V trimmed by 5 bases and J by 6 bases, 11 bases remained unmatched. CDR3 length: 15 amino acids. Germline CDR1 reads SGHNT; CDR2 reads YENEEA. CDR3 protein: CASSDTGQGVREQYF. CDR3 DNA sequence: TGTGCCAGCAGCGATACGGGACAGGGAGTTCGCGAGCAGTACTTC.

This clone is categorized as medium-sized. The chain has TRBV18 and TRBJ2-1; D call uncertain. Germline V gene data show CDR1 as KGHSH and CDR2 as LQKENI. V dropped 1 base and J dropped 5 bases, with 6 bases sitting between them. The CDR3 has 13 amino acids. The CDR3 spells CASSPQLNNEQFF. DNA of the CDR3: TGTGCCAGCTCACCACAACTCAACAATGAGCAGTTCTTC. The variable domain in full, completed from reference TRBV18 and TRBJ2-1, reads NAGVMQNPRHLVRRRGQEARLRCSPMKGHSHVYWYRQLPEEGLKFMVYLQKENIIDESGMPKERFSAEFPKEGPSILRIQQVVRGDSAAYFCASSPQLNNEQFFGPGTRLTVL.

V gene TRBV12-5 combines with J gene TRBJ2-3; D gene uncertain. Germline V CDR1 and CDR2: LGHNT, FRNRAP. The CDR3 has 12 residues. The CDR3 DNA reads as TGTGCCAGCACCTTAGGTACAGATACGCAGTATTTT. Residues: CASTLGTDTQYF.

This clone is judged medium-sized (0.01 to 0.1%). The chain employs TRBV11-3 and TRBJ2-3; 9 bases align to TRBD2. Germline loops: CDR1 SGHNT, CDR2 YENEEA. J gave up 0 bases and V 5 bases, and 6 bases lay outside the gene matches. The CDR3 consists of 16 residues. The CDR3 loop is CASSPIAGASTDTQYF. The CDR3 coding sequence is TGTGCCAGCAGCCCAATAGCGGGGGCTAGCACAGATACGCAGTATTTT.

The V and J genes are TRBV30 and TRBJ2-5; 9 bases match TRBD2. The germline gives CDR1 GTSNPN, CDR2 SVGIG (reference sequence). J lost 5 bases, V lost 3 bases, and 10 bases had no gene match. The CDR3 is 15 amino acids. CDR3 sequence: CAWSSVAGEKETQYF. The CDR3 DNA reads TGTGCCTGGAGCTCGGTAGCGGGAGAGAAGGAGACCCAGTACTTC.

V and J are TRBV11-3 and TRBJ2-2; TRBD2 agrees at 11 bases. From germline, CDR1 is SGHNT and CDR2 YENEEA. The CDR3 loop spans 15 amino acids. V lost 4 bases and J lost 4; bases outside the gene matches: 2. The CDR3 loop is CASSWGLAATGELFF. DNA of the CDR3: TGTGCCAGCAGCTGGGGACTAGCGGCCACCGGGGAGCTGTTTTTT. The full variable domain, its missing parts supplied by reference TRBV11-3 and TRBJ2-2, is EAGVVQSPRYKIIEKKQPVAFWCNPISGHNTLYWYLQNLGQGPELLIRYENEEAVDDSQLPKDRFSAERLKGVDSTLKIQPAELGDSAVYLCASSWGLAATGELFFGEGSRLTVL.

This clone is termed medium-sized. The chain carries TRBV12-5 and TRBJ2-1; D is unclear. CDR1 and CDR2 from the germline V gene are LGHNT and FRNRAP. The CDR3 is 13 amino acids. CDR3 amino acids: CASESLTYNEQFF. CDR3 DNA: TGTGCCAGCGAGTCTCTAACGTACAATGAGCAGTTCTTC.

By proportion, this clone is medium-sized. The rearrangement links TRBV11-3 to TRBJ1-1; D remains unclear. This CDR3 is built from 16 residues. The germline CDR1 and CDR2 sequences are SGHNT and YENEEA. V lost 5 bases and J lost 4, with 20 bases in between. CDR3 amino acids: CASSPINFLGATEAFF. The CDR3 DNA reads as TGTGCCAGCAGCCCGATAAACTTCCTAGGTGCCACTGAAGCTTTCTTT.

The chain employs TRBV11-3 and TRBJ1-4; no clear D gene. The CDR3 contains 16 residues. From germline, CDR1 is SGHNT and CDR2 YENEEA. V was shortened by 5 bases and J by 7 bases, with 20 bases between the two germline ends. This chain's CDR3 is CASSLGGAGRSEKLFF. In DNA form, the CDR3 reads TGTGCCAGCAGCCTCGGAGGTGCGGGAAGGAGTGAAAAACTGTTTTTT. Supplemented by reference TRBV11-3 and TRBJ1-4, the full variable domain reads EAGVVQSPRYKIIEKKQPVAFWCNPISGHNTLYWYLQNLGQGPELLIRYENEEAVDDSQLPKDRFSAERLKGVDSTLKIQPAELGDSAVYLCASSLGGAGRSEKLFFGSGTQLSVL.

V and J are TRBV25-1 and TRBJ1-1, with TRBD1 as a possible D gene (6 bases). The germline CDR1 and CDR2 sequences are MGHDK and SYGVNS. The CDR3 loop spans 13 amino acids. V lost 6 bases and J lost 6, with 14 bases in between. The CDR3 DNA reads as TGTGCCAGCAGCGCACCACAGGGAGCTGAAGCTTTCTTT. Translating it yields CASSAPQGAEAFF.

The chain carries TRBV19 and TRBJ2-1; 8 bases match TRBD2. Trimming removed 1 base from V and 0 bases from J; junction bases left unmatched: 5. The length of the CDR3 is 17 residues. The germline V gene has CDR1 LNHDA and CDR2 SQIVND (reference sequence). As DNA, the CDR3 is TGTGCCAGTAGTATAGGACTAGCGCTCAGCTCCTACAATGAGCAGTTCTTC. Translating gives CASSIGLALSSYNEQFF.

The V and J genes are TRBV28 and TRBJ2-7; D is ambiguous. The CDR3 consists of 15 residues. Germline-derived CDR1 and CDR2 are MDHEN and SYDVKM. V lost 2 bases and J lost 2, with 13 bases in between. CDR3 DNA sequence: TGTGCCAGCAGTTTAATGGCAACTCGCCCCTACGAGCAGTACTTC. This translates into CASSLMATRPYEQYF.

This rearrangement joins TRBV18 to TRBJ1-5; no clear D gene. Looked up from germline, CDR1 is KGHSH and CDR2 is LQKENI. This CDR3 region has 14 residues. V was pared by 2 bases and J by 2 bases, with 7 bases between. CDR3 sequence (DNA): TGTGCCAGCTCACCATCGGACCGCAATCAGCCCCAGCATTTT. It specifies CASSPSDRNQPQHF.